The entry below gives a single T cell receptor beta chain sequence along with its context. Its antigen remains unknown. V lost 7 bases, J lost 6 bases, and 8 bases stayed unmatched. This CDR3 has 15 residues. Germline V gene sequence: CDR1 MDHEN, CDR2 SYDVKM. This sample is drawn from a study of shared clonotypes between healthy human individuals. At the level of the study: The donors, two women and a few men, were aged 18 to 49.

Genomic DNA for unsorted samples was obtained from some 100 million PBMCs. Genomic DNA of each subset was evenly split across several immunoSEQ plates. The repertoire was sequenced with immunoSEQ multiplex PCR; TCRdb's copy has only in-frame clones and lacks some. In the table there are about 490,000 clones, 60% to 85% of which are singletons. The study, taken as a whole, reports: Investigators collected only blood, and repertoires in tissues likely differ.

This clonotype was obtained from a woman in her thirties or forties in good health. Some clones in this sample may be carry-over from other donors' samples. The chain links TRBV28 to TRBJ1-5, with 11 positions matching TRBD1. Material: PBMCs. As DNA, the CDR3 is TGTGCCAGCACCATGGACAGGGGGCGTCTTCAGCCCCAGCATTTT. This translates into CASTMDRGRLQPQHF.